The entry below describes one TCR beta chain. Its antigen is not known. CDR1 is SGHRS and CDR2 is YFSETQ in the germline V gene. The CDR3 consists of 15 residues. J gave up 7 bases and V 0 bases, and 10 bases lay outside the gene matches. The data were obtained in a study of cytomegalovirus exposure and HLA in healthy donors. Vbeta (60) and Jbeta (13) primers were used in the PCR. The data were produced by immunoSEQ multiplex PCR, yet TCRdb's version contains in-frame clones alone and is incomplete. The repertoire holds 210,000 or so clones, with about 85% as singletons. These donors counted as nominally healthy when sampled, but unrecorded immune exposures were likely. Study-wide results and limits: Earlier findings revealed that most TCR beta V segments proved productive either about 87% or about 30% of the time. The majority of CMV-associated TCR beta chains were reported as apparently HLA-restricted in a later analysis. Available immune exposure information was restricted to CMV serostatus only.

The clonotype comes from a girl aged 2-10 years in good health and CMV-seronegative. The sample comprised PBMCs. The rearrangement links TRBV5-1 to TRBJ2-7; 7 positions agree with TRBD2. CDR3 nucleotide sequence: TGCGCCAGCAGCTTGGTGGCTAGCGGTTCTGGGGAGCAGTACTTC. Translation gives CASSLVASGSGEQYF.